This section outlines one T cell receptor beta chain sequence together with its context. This specimen belongs to a study of blood T cell repertoires in COVID-19. Turning to the study itself: Donors in the United States, Italy and Spain gave samples during acute or convalescent COVID-19. Sample material is recorded as cDNA or gDNA derived from T cells, B-cell-depleted T cells, or PBMCs.

As processed by the authors: For nucleated cells, counts were estimated from reference gene primer amplification. TCRdb's copy holds only in-frame clones and misses some; the assay was immunoSEQ multiplex PCR. The V and J calls and the clone size are those of that table, but D and trimming were determined from the DNA. The profile shows more than 40,000 clones, roughly 80% of them singletons. Germline V lookup: CDR1 SEHNR, CDR2 FQNEAQ (reference sequence). Trimming took 4 bases from V and 4 from J, leaving 19 bases between them. This CDR3 is 16 amino acids long. Sequenced material: peripheral blood. This TCR was sampled from a human donor with acute or convalescent COVID-19. The donor label of this sample is uncertain. The rearrangement uses TRBV7-9 and TRBJ1-2; no definite D call. CDR3 region: CASSSEPGRNFYGYTF. The CDR3 nucleotides read TGTGCCAGCAGCTCGGAGCCGGGAAGGAATTTCTATGGCTACACCTTC.